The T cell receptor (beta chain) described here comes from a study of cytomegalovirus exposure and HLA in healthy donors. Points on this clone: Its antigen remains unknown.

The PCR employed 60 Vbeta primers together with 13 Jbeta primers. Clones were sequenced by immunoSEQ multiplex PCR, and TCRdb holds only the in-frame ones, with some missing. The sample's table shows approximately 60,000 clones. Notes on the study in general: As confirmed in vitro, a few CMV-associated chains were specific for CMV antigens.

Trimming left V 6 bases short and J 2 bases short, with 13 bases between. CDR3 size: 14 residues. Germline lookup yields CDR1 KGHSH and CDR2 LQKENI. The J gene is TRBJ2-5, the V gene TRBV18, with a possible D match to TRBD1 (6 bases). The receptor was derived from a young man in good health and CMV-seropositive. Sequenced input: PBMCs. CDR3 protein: CASSPGTLQETQYF. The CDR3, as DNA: TGTGCCAGCTCCCCCGGGACACTTCAAGAGACCCAGTACTTC.